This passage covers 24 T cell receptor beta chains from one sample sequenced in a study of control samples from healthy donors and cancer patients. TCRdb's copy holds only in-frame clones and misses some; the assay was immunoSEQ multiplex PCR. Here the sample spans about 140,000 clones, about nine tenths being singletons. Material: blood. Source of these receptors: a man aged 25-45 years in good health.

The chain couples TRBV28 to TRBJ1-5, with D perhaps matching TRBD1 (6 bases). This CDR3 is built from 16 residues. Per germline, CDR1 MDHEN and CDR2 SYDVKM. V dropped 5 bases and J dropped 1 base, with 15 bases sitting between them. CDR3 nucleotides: TGTGCCAGCAGTCTGAGGAGGGACACAAGCAATCAGCCCCAGCATTTT. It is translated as CASSLRRDTSNQPQHF.

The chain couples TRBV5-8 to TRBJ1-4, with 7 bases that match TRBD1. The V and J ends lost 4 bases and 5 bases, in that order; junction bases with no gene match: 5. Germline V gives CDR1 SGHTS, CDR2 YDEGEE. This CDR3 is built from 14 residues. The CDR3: CASSPGQLNEKLFF. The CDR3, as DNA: TGTGCCAGCAGCCCGGGACAGTTGAATGAAAAACTGTTTTTT.

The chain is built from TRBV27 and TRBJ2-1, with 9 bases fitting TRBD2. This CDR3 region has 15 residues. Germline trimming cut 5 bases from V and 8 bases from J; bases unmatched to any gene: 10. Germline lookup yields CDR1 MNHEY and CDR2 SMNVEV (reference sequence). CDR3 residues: CASSLIAGVSYEQFF. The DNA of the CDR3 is TGTGCCAGCAGTCTAATAGCGGGAGTTTCTTATGAGCAGTTCTTC.

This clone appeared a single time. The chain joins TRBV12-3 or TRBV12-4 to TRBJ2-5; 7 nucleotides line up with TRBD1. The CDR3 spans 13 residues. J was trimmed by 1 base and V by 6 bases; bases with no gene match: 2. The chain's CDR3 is CASRTGSQETQYF. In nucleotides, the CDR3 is TGTGCCAGCAGGACAGGGAGCCAAGAGACCCAGTACTTC.

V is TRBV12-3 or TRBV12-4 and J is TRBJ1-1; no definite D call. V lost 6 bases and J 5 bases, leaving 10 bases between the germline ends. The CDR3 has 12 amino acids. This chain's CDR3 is CASSPRPTEAFF. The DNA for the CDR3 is TGTGCCAGCAGCCCCCGTCCTACTGAAGCTTTCTTT.

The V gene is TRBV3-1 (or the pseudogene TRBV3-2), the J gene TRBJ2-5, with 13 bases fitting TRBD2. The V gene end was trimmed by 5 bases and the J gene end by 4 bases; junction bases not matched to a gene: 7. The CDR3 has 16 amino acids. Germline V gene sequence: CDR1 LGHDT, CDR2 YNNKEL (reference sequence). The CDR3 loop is CASSLRTSGSAETQYF. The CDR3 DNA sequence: TGTGCCAGCAGCTTAAGGACTAGCGGGAGTGCAGAGACCCAGTACTTC.

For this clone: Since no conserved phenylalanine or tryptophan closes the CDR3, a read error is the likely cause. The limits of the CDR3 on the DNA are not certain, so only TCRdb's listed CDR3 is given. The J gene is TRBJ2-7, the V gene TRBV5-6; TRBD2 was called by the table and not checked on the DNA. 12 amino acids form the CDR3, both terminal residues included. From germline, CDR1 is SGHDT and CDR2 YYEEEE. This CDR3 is CASSLFQRELYY.

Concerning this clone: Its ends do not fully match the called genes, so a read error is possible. This CDR3 is CASSQGLQGTQYF. The CDR3 region has the DNA TGTGCCAGCAGCCAGGGTCTCCAAGGGACCCAGTACTTC. The chain combines TRBV3-1 (or the pseudogene TRBV3-2) with TRBJ2-5; D is undetermined. Germline CDR1 LGHDT, CDR2 YNNKEL (reference sequence). The CDR3 consists of 13 residues.

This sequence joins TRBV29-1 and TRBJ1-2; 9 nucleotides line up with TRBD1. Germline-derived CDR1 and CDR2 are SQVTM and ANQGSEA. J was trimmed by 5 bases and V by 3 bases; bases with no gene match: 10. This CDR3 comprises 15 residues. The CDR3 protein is CSVEGGQGIFYGYTF. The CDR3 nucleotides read TGCAGCGTTGAGGGGGGACAGGGAATATTTTATGGCTACACCTTC.

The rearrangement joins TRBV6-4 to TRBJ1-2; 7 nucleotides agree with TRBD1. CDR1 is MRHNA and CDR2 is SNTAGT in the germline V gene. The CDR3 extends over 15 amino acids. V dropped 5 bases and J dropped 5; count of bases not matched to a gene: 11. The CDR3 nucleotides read TGTGCCAGCAGTCCCGACAGGGACGGGCATTATGGCTACACCTTC. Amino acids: CASSPDRDGHYGYTF.

CDR3 sequence (DNA): TGTGCCACCAGCAGGGGTAATCAGCCCCAGCATTTT. It yields the protein CATSRGNQPQHF. The J gene is TRBJ1-5, the V gene TRBV24-1, with D maybe TRBD1 (6 bases). Looked up from germline, CDR1 is KGHDR and CDR2 is SFDVKD. The V and J ends lost 7 bases and 4 bases respectively, with 7 bases between them. CDR3 length equals 12 residues.

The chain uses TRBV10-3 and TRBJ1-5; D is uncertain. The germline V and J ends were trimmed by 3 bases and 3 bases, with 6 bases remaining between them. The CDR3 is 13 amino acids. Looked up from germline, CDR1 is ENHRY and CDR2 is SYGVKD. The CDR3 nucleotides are TGTGCCATCAGTGATGGTCCCAATCAGCCCCAGCATTTT. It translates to CAISDGPNQPQHF.

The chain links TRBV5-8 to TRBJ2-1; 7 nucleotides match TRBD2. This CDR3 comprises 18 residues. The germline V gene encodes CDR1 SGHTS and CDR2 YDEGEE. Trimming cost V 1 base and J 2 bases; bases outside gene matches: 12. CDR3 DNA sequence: TGTGCCAGCAGCTTGACGGAGACTAGCCTTATTCCCTACAATGAGCAGTTCTTC. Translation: CASSLTETSLIPYNEQFF.

In DNA form, the CDR3 reads TGCGCCAGCAGCTTGGGCGGGAGGGGTTACAATGAGCAGTTCTTC. This sequence encodes CASSLGGRGYNEQFF. The chain couples TRBV5-1 to TRBJ2-1; 9 bases fit TRBD2. Germline trimming cut 0 bases from V and 4 bases from J; bases unmatched to any gene: 2. Germline lookup yields CDR1 SGHRS and CDR2 YFSETQ. CDR3 size: 15 residues.

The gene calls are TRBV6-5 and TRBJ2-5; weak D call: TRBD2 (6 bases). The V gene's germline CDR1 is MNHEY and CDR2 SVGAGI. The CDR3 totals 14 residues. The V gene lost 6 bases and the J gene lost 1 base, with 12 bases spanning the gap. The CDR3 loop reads CASSLLALQETQYF. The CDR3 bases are TGTGCCAGCAGCCTCCTAGCGCTCCAAGAGACCCAGTACTTC.

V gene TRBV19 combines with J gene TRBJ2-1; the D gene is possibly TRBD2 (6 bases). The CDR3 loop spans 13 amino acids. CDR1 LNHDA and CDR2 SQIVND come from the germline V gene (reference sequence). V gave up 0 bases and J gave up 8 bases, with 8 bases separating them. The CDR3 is CASSIDWGDEQFF. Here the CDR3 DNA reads TGTGCCAGTAGTATAGATTGGGGGGATGAGCAGTTCTTC.

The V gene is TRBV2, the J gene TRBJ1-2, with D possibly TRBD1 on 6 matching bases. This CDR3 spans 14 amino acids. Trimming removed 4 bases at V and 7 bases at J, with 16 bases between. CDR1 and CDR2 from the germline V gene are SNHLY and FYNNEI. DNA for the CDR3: TGTGCCAGCAGTGGTCAGGGGCCTCAGAGTGGCTACACCTTC. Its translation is CASSGQGPQSGYTF.

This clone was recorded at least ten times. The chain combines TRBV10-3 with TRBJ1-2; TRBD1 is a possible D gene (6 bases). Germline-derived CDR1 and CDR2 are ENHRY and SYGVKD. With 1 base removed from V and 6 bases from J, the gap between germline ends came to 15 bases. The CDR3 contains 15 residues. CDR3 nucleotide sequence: TGTGCCATCAGTGAGTATGGAACAGGGACGAATGGCTACACCTTC. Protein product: CAISEYGTGTNGYTF.

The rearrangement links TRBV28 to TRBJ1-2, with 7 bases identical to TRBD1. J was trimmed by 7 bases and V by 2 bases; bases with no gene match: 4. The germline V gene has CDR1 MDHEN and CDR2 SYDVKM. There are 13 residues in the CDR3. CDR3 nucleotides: TGTGCCAGCAGTTTAGGCAGGGGGTTTGGCTACACCTTC. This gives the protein CASSLGRGFGYTF.

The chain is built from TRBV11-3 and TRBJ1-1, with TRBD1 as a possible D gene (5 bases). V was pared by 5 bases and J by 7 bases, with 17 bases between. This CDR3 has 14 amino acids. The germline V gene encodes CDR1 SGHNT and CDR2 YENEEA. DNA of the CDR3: TGTGCCAGCAGCACACGGGGGGTGGGGAATGAAGCTTTCTTT. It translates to CASSTRGVGNEAFF. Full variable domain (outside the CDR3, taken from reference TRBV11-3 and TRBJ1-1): EAGVVQSPRYKIIEKKQPVAFWCNPISGHNTLYWYLQNLGQGPELLIRYENEEAVDDSQLPKDRFSAERLKGVDSTLKIQPAELGDSAVYLCASSTRGVGNEAFFGQGTRLTVV.

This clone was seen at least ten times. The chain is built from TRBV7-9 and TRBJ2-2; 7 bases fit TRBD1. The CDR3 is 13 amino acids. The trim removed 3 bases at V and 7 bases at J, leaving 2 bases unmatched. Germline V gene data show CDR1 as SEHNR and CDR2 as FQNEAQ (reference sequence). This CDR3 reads CASSFRDSGELFF. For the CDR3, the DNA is TGTGCCAGCAGCTTTCGGGACAGCGGGGAGCTGTTTTTT.

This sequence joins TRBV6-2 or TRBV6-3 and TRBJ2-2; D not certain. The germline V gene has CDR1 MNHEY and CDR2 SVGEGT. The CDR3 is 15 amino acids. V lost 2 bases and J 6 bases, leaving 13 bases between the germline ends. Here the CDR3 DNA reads TGTGCCAGCAGTTACCCCTCCGCGGTGCCCGGGGAGCTGTTTTTT. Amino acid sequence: CASSYPSAVPGELFF.

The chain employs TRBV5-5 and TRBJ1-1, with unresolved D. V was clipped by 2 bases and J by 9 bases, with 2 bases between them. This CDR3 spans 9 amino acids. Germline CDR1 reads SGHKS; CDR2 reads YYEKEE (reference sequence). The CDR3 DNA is TGTGCCAGCAGCTTAAAAGCTTTCTTT. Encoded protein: CASSLKAFF.

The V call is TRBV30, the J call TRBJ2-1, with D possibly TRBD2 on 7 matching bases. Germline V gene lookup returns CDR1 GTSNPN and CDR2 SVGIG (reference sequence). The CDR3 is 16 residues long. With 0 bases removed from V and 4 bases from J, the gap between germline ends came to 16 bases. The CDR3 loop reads CAWSVRGGRGYNEQFF. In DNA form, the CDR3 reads TGTGCCTGGAGTGTACGTGGTGGGAGGGGGTACAATGAGCAGTTCTTC.